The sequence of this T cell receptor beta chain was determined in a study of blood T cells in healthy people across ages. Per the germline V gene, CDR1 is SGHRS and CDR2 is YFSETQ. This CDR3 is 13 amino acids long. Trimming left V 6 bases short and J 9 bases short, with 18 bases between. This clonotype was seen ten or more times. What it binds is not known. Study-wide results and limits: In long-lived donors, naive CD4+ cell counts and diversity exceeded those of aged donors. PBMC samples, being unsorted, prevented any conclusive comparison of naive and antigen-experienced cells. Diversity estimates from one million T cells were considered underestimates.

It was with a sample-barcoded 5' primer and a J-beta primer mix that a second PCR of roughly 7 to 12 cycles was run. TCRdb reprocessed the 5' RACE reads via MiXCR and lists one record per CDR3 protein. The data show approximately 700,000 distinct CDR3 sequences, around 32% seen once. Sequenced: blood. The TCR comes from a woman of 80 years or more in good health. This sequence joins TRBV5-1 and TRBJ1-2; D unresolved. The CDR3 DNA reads TGCGCCAGCATCTCTGATGGCCGTTCGAGCTACACCTTC. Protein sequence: CASISDGRSSYTF.